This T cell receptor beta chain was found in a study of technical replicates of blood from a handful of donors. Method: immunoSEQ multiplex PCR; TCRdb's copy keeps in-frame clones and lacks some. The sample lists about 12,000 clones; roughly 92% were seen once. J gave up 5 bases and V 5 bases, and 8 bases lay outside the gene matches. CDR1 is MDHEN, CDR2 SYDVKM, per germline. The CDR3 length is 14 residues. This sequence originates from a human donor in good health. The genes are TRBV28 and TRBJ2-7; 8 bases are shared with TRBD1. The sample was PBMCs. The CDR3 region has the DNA TGTGCCAGCAGTCCCGGACAGGGTTACCACGAGCAGTACTTC. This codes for CASSPGQGYHEQYF.